The 27 T cell receptor beta chains in this list originate from one sample, sequenced in a study of control samples from healthy donors and cancer patients (dated by TCRdb to the early 2020s). The library was obtained by the immunoSEQ multiplex PCR assay. Sourced from immuneACCESS, this table was stored by TCRdb with only in-frame sequences that have V and J called. A share of the clones is absent; for the studies checked, an unresolved V gene accounts for under half, and the remainder has no known explanation. This sample lists 2,000 to 3,000 clones; roughly 95% were detected once. The ten largest make up 11% of the sample. Sequenced material: PBMCs. The receptors were sampled from a man aged 65 to 85 with colorectal cancer.

This chain uses TRBV7-2 with TRBJ2-3, with TRBD2 matching 8 bases. Germline V gene lookup returns CDR1 SGHTA and CDR2 FQGNSA. Trimming cost V 1 base and J 3 bases; bases outside gene matches: 12. This CDR3 comprises 18 residues. The chain's CDR3 is CASSLDVGGGGWTDTQYF. CDR3 DNA sequence: TGTGCCAGCAGCTTAGACGTCGGGGGGGGAGGTTGGACAGATACGCAGTATTTT.

The chain couples TRBV5-1 to TRBJ2-2; 8 nucleotides line up with TRBD2. This CDR3 region has 17 residues. J gave up 1 base and V 3 bases, and 8 bases lay outside the gene matches. Germline V gives CDR1 SGHRS, CDR2 YFSETQ. The CDR3 is CASSSNPGLGNTGELFF. CDR3 nucleotides: TGCGCCAGCAGCTCCAACCCGGGACTAGGGAACACCGGGGAGCTGTTTTTT.

The chain carries TRBV28 and TRBJ2-2; D not resolved. The V gene's germline CDR1 is MDHEN and CDR2 SYDVKM. The CDR3 contains 17 residues. V dropped 5 bases and J dropped 0 bases, with 16 bases sitting between them. The CDR3 here is CASSPAGQTSNTGELFF. The CDR3 DNA sequence: TGTGCCAGCAGTCCCGCTGGGCAAACATCGAACACCGGGGAGCTGTTTTTT.

The V gene is TRBV4-2, the J gene TRBJ1-1; perhaps TRBD1 as D (6 bases). V was cut by 2 bases and J by 7 bases, with 20 bases left in between. There are 16 residues in the CDR3. Germline values: CDR1 LGHNA, CDR2 YNFKEQ. The CDR3 protein is CASSQMSGVPRLEAFF. The CDR3 DNA reads as TGTGCCAGCAGCCAAATGTCAGGGGTACCGCGCCTTGAAGCTTTCTTT.

This chain connects TRBV5-8 to TRBJ1-1, with D perhaps TRBD1 (6 bases). The V and J ends lost 7 bases and 1 base respectively, with 14 bases between them. CDR1 is SGHTS, CDR2 YDEGEE, per germline. The CDR3 consists of 14 residues. CDR3 in DNA: TGTGCCAGCTCCCTGAGGGGACAGAACACTGAAGCTTTCTTT. It is translated as CASSLRGQNTEAFF.

This chain uses TRBV19 with TRBJ1-1; D is ambiguous. The V and J ends lost 2 bases and 0 bases respectively, with 4 bases between them. CDR3 length: 13 residues. CDR1 and CDR2 from the germline V gene are LNHDA and SQIVND (reference sequence). This chain's CDR3 is CASSIRVNTEAFF. DNA of the CDR3: TGTGCCAGTAGTATAAGAGTGAACACTGAAGCTTTCTTT.

The chain carries TRBV11-2 and TRBJ2-1, with TRBD2 matching 8 bases. V was clipped by 8 bases and J by 4 bases; unmatched bases: 7. Germline CDR1 and CDR2: SGHAT and FQNNGV. The CDR3 loop spans 14 amino acids. The CDR3 DNA reads as TGTGCCAGCTCTCTTACGGGAGGGTACAATGAGCAGTTCTTC. This sequence encodes CASSLTGGYNEQFF.

The chain couples TRBV12-5 to TRBJ1-1; a weak D match, TRBD1 (5 bases). Trimming removed 4 bases at V and 2 bases at J, with 11 bases between. Germline CDR1 is LGHNT and CDR2 is FRNRAP. The CDR3 extends over 14 amino acids. DNA of the CDR3: TGTGCTAGTGGTTCCGGGACGGGAAACACTGAAGCTTTCTTT. Its translation: CASGSGTGNTEAFF.

In this sample, this clone turned up once. The V gene is TRBV11-2, the J gene TRBJ2-7; 7 nucleotides align to TRBD2. CDR3 length: 16 amino acids. With 4 bases clipped from V and 0 bases from J, the junction kept 9 bases outside the gene matches. Per the germline V gene, CDR1 is SGHAT and CDR2 is FQNNGV. CDR3 nucleotide sequence: TGTGCCAGCAGCTCTCCCCCGGGGGGACCCTCCTACGAGCAGTACTTC. It specifies CASSSPPGGPSYEQYF.

This clone was recorded once. This chain uses TRBV4-2 with TRBJ2-3, with 7 bases matching TRBD2. The V segment lost 1 base and the J segment 1 base; nucleotides outside the gene matches: 5. The CDR3 covers 16 residues. The germline CDR1 and CDR2 sequences are LGHNA and YNFKEQ. DNA for the CDR3: TGTGCCAGCAGCCAAGGACTAGCAGATCGCACAGATACGCAGTATTTT. It specifies CASSQGLADRTDTQYF.

This chain links TRBV6-5 with TRBJ1-1; maybe TRBD1 (5 bases). Germline loops: CDR1 MNHEY, CDR2 SVGAGI. The CDR3 sequence is 13 residues long. Trimming left V 7 bases short and J 1 base short, with 10 bases between. The CDR3 coding sequence is TGTGCCAGCAACGGAGGGACGAACACTGAAGCTTTCTTT. Its protein product is CASNGGTNTEAFF.

This chain links TRBV28 with TRBJ2-5; maybe TRBD2 (6 bases). The CDR3 runs 15 residues. CDR1 and CDR2 (germline): MDHEN, SYDVKM. The V and J ends lost 6 bases and 5 bases respectively, with 19 bases between them. In DNA form, the CDR3 reads TGTGCCAGCAGAGTTACTCGACGGGGGTTTGAGACCCAGTACTTC. Protein sequence: CASRVTRRGFETQYF. The complete variable domain, with remaining parts taken from reference TRBV28 and TRBJ2-5, reads DVKVTQSSRYLVKRTGEKVFLECVQDMDHENMFWYRQDPGLGLRLIYFSYDVKMKEKGDIPEGYSVSREKKERFSLILESASTNQTSMYLCASRVTRRGFETQYFGPGTRLLVL.

This clone was seen only once. V gene TRBV7-3 combines with J gene TRBJ2-5; TRBD2 aligns across 7 bases. The V gene's germline CDR1 is SGHTA and CDR2 FQGTGA. The CDR3 has 15 amino acids. V shed 1 base, J shed 5 bases, and the junction held 7 bases outside the gene matches. The chain's CDR3 is CASSLRREIGETQYF. CDR3 sequence (DNA): TGTGCCAGCAGCTTAAGGCGGGAGATCGGGGAGACCCAGTACTTC. The whole variable domain, remainder taken from reference TRBV7-3 and TRBJ2-5, is GAGVSQTPSNKVTEKGKYVELRCDPISGHTALYWYRQSLGQGPEFLIYFQGTGAADDSGLPNDRFFAVRPEGSVSTLKIQRTERGDSAVYLCASSLRREIGETQYFGPGTRLLVL.

This clone has a single count. The chain combines TRBV19 with TRBJ1-2; the match to TRBD1 covers 8 bases. The junction had 12 bases not matched to a gene; V was cut back by 7 bases and J by 8 bases. Germline V lookup: CDR1 LNHDA, CDR2 SQIVND (reference sequence). The CDR3 is 14 amino acids. For the CDR3, the DNA is TGTGCCAGTACCTTATCAGGGACAGGTCGCGGCTACACCTTC. Encoded protein: CASTLSGTGRGYTF.

The rearrangement uses TRBV9 and TRBJ2-1; D might be TRBD2 (5 bases). The V gene lost 0 bases and the J gene lost 4 bases, with 11 bases spanning the gap. Germline CDR1 SGDLS, CDR2 YYNGEE. This CDR3 contains 15 residues. CDR3: CASSVEQTIYNEQFF. Here the CDR3 DNA reads TGTGCCAGCAGCGTAGAACAGACTATTTACAATGAGCAGTTCTTC.

The rearrangement links TRBV7-2 to TRBJ2-7, with 7 bases identical to TRBD1. V trimming: 2 bases; J trimming: 2 bases; junction bases outside the gene matches: 0. The CDR3 is made up of 13 amino acids. CDR1 and CDR2 (germline): SGHTA, FQGNSA. CDR3 sequence (DNA): TGTGCCAGCAGCTTAAGGGGGCCCTACGAGCAGTACTTC. Translated, it gives CASSLRGPYEQYF.

The chain recombines TRBV28 with TRBJ2-7; no clear D gene. The V gene lost 3 bases and the J gene lost 3 bases, with 6 bases spanning the gap. This CDR3 has 12 residues. CDR1 is MDHEN, CDR2 SYDVKM, per germline. The CDR3 here is CASSFARYEQYF. The CDR3 DNA reads as TGTGCCAGCAGTTTTGCCCGCTACGAGCAGTACTTC.

This sequence joins TRBV10-3 and TRBJ2-5; 14 bases are a match to TRBD2. Trimming cost V 6 bases and J 4 bases; bases outside gene matches: 4. The CDR3 covers 15 residues. Germline V lookup: CDR1 ENHRY, CDR2 SYGVKD. The CDR3: CAIRRTSGGSETQYF. Here the CDR3 DNA reads TGTGCCATCAGGAGGACTAGCGGGGGGTCAGAGACCCAGTACTTC.

The chain combines TRBV19 with TRBJ2-6; D perhaps matches TRBD2 (6 bases). Germline V gene sequence: CDR1 LNHDA, CDR2 SQIVND (reference sequence). V was cut by 8 bases and J by 4 bases, with 18 bases left in between. The CDR3 covers 16 residues. This CDR3 reads CASCFLGGTGANVLTF. DNA of the CDR3: TGTGCCAGTTGCTTCTTGGGGGGAACAGGGGCCAACGTCCTGACTTTC.

The J gene is TRBJ2-4, the V gene TRBV7-2; perhaps D is TRBD1 or TRBD2 (5 bases each). The CDR3 contains 15 residues. V lost 0 bases to trimming and J lost 8 bases, with 14 bases between them. Per the germline V gene, CDR1 is SGHTA and CDR2 is FQGNSA. The CDR3 DNA sequence: TGTGCCAGCAGCTTAGCGGGTGGGGGTCTGGACATTCAGTACTTC. It yields the protein CASSLAGGGLDIQYF.

The rearrangement uses TRBV6-2 or TRBV6-3 and TRBJ2-6; possibly TRBD1 or TRBD2 for D (5 bases each). V lost 4 bases to trimming and J lost 3 bases, with 7 bases between them. The CDR3 covers 14 residues. Germline loops: CDR1 MNHEY, CDR2 SVGEGT. CDR3 bases: TGTGCCAGCAGTTCAGGGAGTGGGGCCAACGTCCTGACTTTC. This codes for CASSSGSGANVLTF.

The chain carries TRBV5-1 and TRBJ1-2, with D unclear. V shed 4 bases and J shed 7 bases, with 11 bases lying between them. Germline CDR1 is SGHRS and CDR2 is YFSETQ. The CDR3 sequence is 12 residues long. Here the CDR3 reads CASSPEGAGYTF. CDR3 coding DNA: TGCGCCAGCAGCCCGGAGGGCGCTGGCTACACCTTC.

This chain joins TRBV7-3 and TRBJ2-1; 11 nucleotides match TRBD2. In germline, CDR1 is SGHTA, CDR2 FQGTGA. J was trimmed by 7 bases and V by 3 bases; bases with no gene match: 5. This CDR3 spans 15 amino acids. The DNA for the CDR3 is TGTGCCAGCAGCTTTAGCGGGGGGGCCCCTAATGAGCAGTTCTTC. Translation gives CASSFSGGAPNEQFF.

V gene TRBV7-2 combines with J gene TRBJ2-7, with 8 bases fitting TRBD2. Germline assignment: CDR1 SGHTA and CDR2 FQGNSA. The CDR3 is 15 residues long. Losses at the gene ends were 1 base for V and 5 bases for J; bases not matched to a gene: 7. The CDR3 protein is CASSLEAGVADEQYF. The CDR3 bases are TGTGCCAGCAGCTTAGAAGCGGGAGTAGCGGACGAGCAGTACTTC.

The rearrangement uses TRBV14 and TRBJ2-1, with D unclear. Trimming pared 3 bases from V and 6 bases from J, leaving 3 bases between. Germline-derived CDR1 and CDR2 are SGHDN and FVKESK. The CDR3 contains 11 residues. This CDR3 reads CASSHLNEQFF. In nucleotides, the CDR3 is TGTGCCAGCAGCCACCTCAATGAGCAGTTCTTC. Filled out from reference TRBV14 and TRBJ2-1, the complete variable domain reads EAGVTQFPSHSVIEKGQTVTLRCDPISGHDNLYWYRRVMGKEIKFLLHFVKESKQDESGMPNNRFLAERTGGTYSTLKVQPAELEDSGVYFCASSHLNEQFFGPGTRLTVL.

The chain couples TRBV5-1 to TRBJ2-7; 8 nucleotides align to TRBD1. Trimming removed 1 base from V and 5 bases from J; junction bases left unmatched: 2. The CDR3 extends over 13 amino acids. CDR1 is SGHRS and CDR2 is YFSETQ in the germline V gene. This CDR3 is CASSLQGAHEQYF. CDR3 nucleotide sequence: TGCGCCAGCAGCTTGCAGGGGGCCCACGAGCAGTACTTC.

The chain has TRBV5-1 and TRBJ1-6; no definite D call. Trimming cost V 3 bases and J 7 bases, with 11 bases left between them. CDR3 length equals 14 residues. The germline CDR1 and CDR2 sequences are SGHRS and YFSETQ. As DNA, the CDR3 is TGCGCCAGCAGCTCAGGACGGGAAAATTCACCCCTCCACTTT. It yields the protein CASSSGRENSPLHF.